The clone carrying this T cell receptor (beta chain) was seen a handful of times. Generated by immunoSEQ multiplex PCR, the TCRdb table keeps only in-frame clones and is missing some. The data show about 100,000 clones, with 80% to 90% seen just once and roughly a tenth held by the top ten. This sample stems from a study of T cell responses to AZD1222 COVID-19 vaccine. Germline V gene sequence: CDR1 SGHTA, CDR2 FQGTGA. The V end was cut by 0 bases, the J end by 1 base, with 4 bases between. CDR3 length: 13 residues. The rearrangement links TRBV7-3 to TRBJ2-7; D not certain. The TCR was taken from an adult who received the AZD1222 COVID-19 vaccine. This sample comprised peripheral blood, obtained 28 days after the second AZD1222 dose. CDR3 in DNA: TGTGCCAGCAGCTTAACGGCTTCCTACGAGCAGTACTTC. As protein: CASSLTASYEQYF.